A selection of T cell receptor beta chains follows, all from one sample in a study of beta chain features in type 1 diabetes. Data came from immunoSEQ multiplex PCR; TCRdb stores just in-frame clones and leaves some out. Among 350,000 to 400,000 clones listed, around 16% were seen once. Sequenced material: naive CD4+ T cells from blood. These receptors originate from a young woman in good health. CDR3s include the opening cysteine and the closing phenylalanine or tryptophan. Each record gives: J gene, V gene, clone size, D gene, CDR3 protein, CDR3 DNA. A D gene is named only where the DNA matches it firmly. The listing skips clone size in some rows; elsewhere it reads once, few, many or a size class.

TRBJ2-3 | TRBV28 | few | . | CASIQGGADTQYF | TGTGCCAGCATCCAAGGGGGGGCAGATACGCAGTATTTT
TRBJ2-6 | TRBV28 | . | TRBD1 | CASSPGQGYRANVLTF | TGTGCCAGCAGTCCCGGACAGGGCTACAGGGCCAACGTCCTGACTTTC
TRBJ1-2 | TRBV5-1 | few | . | CASSLATGANYGYTF | TGCGCCAGCAGCTTGGCTACGGGAGCTAACTATGGCTACACCTTC
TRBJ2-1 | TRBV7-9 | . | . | CASSFLAEQFF | TGTGCCAGCAGCTTTTTGGCTGAGCAGTTCTTC
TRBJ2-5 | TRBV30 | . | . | CAWSVLGETQYF | TGTGCCTGGAGTGTACTCGGAGAGACCCAGTACTTC
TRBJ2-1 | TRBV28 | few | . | CASSPSREQFF | TGTGCCAGCAGTCCCTCGAGGGAGCAGTTCTTC
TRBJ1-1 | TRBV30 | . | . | CACPVMGRGDTEAFF | TGTGCCTGCCCCGTGATGGGGAGGGGAGACACTGAAGCTTTCTTT
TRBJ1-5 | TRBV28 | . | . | CASRPLTQPQHF | TGTGCCAGCAGACCCCTCACACAGCCCCAGCATTTT
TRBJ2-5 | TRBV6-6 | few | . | CASSYEEGRKTQYF | TGTGCCAGCAGTTACGAGGAGGGGAGGAAGACCCAGTACTTC
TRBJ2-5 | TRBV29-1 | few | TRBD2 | CSVLAPYQETQYF | TGCAGCGTACTAGCGCCGTACCAAGAGACCCAGTACTTC
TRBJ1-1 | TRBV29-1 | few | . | CSVDGRGISFF | TGCAGCGTTGATGGAAGAGGGATTTCTTTCTTT
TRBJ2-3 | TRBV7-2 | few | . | CASSLAWASTDTQYF | TGTGCCAGCAGCTTAGCATGGGCTAGCACAGATACGCAGTATTTT
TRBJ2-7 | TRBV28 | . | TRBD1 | CASSPPGQERDEQYF | TGTGCCAGCAGTCCCCCCGGACAGGAGAGGGACGAGCAGTACTTC
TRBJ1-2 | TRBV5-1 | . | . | CASSPRLLNYGYTF | TGCGCCAGCAGCCCGCGACTCCTTAACTATGGCTACACCTTC
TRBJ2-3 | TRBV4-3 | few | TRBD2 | CASSQEISGDTQYF | TGCGCCAGCAGCCAAGAGATTAGCGGGGATACGCAGTATTTT
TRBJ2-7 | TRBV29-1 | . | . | CSVKVGFYEQYF | TGCAGCGTTAAAGTCGGGTTCTACGAGCAGTACTTC
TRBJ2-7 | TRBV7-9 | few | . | CASSLGGGMAGQYEQYF | TGTGCCAGCAGCTTAGGAGGAGGGATGGCGGGTCAATACGAGCAGTACTTC
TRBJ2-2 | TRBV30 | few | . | CARRGTANTGELFF | TGTGCCCGCCGGGGGACGGCGAACACCGGGGAGCTGTTTTTT
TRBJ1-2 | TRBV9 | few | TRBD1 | CASSVGQGAGYGYTF | TGTGCCAGCAGCGTAGGGCAGGGGGCTGGGTATGGCTACACCTTC
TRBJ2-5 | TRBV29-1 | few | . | CSVVTRTGGRETQYF | TGCAGCGTTGTAACCAGGACTGGGGGCCGGGAGACCCAGTACTTC
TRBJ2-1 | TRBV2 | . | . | CASAAIAYNEQFF | TGTGCCAGCGCGGCCATCGCCTACAATGAGCAGTTCTTC
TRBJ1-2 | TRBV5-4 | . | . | CASSQDSYGYTF | TGTGCCAGCAGCCAGGACAGCTATGGCTACACCTTC
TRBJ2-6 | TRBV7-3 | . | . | CASSSGLSGANVLTF | TGTGCCAGCAGCTCAGGACTCTCTGGGGCCAACGTCCTGACTTTC
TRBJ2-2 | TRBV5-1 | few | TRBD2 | CASSPGLATNTGELFF | TGCGCCAGCAGCCCGGGACTAGCGACGAACACCGGGGAGCTGTTTTTT
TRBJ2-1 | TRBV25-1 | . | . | CASSVGTGGEQFF | TGTGCCAGCAGTGTCGGGACTGGGGGTGAGCAGTTCTTC
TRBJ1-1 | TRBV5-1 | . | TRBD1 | CASSLGTGLNTEAFF | TGCGCCAGCAGCTTGGGGACAGGGCTGAACACTGAAGCTTTCTTT
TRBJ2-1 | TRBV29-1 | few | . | CSPEARSNEQFF | TGCAGCCCTGAGGCGAGGTCCAATGAGCAGTTCTTC
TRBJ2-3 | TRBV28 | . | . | CASSDTPDTQYF | TGTGCCAGCAGTGATACACCGGATACGCAGTATTTT